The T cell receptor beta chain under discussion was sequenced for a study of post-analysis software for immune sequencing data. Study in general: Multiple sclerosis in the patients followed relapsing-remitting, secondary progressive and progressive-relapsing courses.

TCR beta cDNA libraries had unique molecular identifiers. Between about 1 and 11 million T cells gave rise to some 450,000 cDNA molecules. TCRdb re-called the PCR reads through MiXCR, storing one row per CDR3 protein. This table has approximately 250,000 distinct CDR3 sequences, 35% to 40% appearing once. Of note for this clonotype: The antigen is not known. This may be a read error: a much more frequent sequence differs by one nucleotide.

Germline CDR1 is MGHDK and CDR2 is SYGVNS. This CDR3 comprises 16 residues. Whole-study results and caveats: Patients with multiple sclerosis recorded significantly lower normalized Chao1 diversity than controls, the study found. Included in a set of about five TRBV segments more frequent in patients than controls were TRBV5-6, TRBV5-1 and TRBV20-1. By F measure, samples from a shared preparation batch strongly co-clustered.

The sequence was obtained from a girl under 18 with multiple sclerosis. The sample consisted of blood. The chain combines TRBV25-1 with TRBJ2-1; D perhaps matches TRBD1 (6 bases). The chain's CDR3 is CTSSERTVDGPNEQFF. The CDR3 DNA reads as TGTACCAGCAGTGAACGGACAGTGGATGGACCCAATGAGCAGTTCTTC.